This T cell receptor (beta chain) was identified during a study of blood T cell repertoires in COVID-19. Looking at the study overall: Samples of COVID-19 (acute and convalescent) were obtained from the United States, Italy and Spain.

Original processing notes: Estimated nucleated cell counts came from reference gene primer amplification. The assay was immunoSEQ multiplex PCR, and TCRdb's table has in-frame clones only and misses some. That table is the source of V, J and clone size, and D and trimming were worked out from the DNA. Among approximately 350,000 clones, around 92% were seen once, and the ten largest hold around 3%. This clone was detected only once. Germline V lookup: CDR1 SGHDT, CDR2 YYEEEE. The CDR3 runs 12 residues. The V gene lost 2 bases and the J gene lost 4 bases, with 6 bases spanning the gap. Seattle enrolled patients during active infection and tracked them longitudinally.

This receptor was obtained from a woman in her twenties or thirties with COVID-19, enrolled during active disease. Sequencing was performed on peripheral blood. The chain uses TRBV5-6 and TRBJ1-1, with unresolved D. The CDR3, as DNA: TGTGCCAGCAGCTTTACCGGCACTGAAGCTTTCTTT. This sequence encodes CASSFTGTEAFF.